This T cell receptor beta chain comes out of a study of Graves' ophthalmopathy and Graves' hyperthyroidism. Germline-derived CDR1 and CDR2 are SGHTA and FQGNSA. The CDR3 covers 15 residues. Trimming cost V 1 base and J 2 bases, with 11 bases left between them. This clonotype was seen repeatedly, ten times or more. Transcripts of RNA were the source for amplifying TCR beta CDR3 regions. The first round was an RT-PCR with HTBI primers, and the second round was a multiplex PCR. Each CDR3 protein gets one entry after TCRdb re-called the multiplex PCR reads with MiXCR. The sample comprises about 220,000 distinct CDR3 sequences, roughly 21% of which are singletons, and roughly 42% rests with the top ten.

The receptor's source is a woman between 50 and 59 years old with Graves' ophthalmopathy. The V call is TRBV7-2, the J call TRBJ2-5; no clear D gene. The sample taken for sequencing was peripheral blood. The CDR3 region has the DNA TGTGCCAGCAGCTTAGGTGGTCGGAGACAAGAGACCCAGTACTTC. Its translation is CASSLGGRRQETQYF.